This record looks at one TCR beta chain sequence and its context. Profiled with immunoSEQ multiplex PCR; TCRdb holds only in-frame clones, not every one. This sample has some 80,000 clones, with 92% found just once. This CDR3 spans 12 amino acids. Per the germline V gene, CDR1 is MNHNY and CDR2 is SVGAGI (reference sequence). V was pared by 7 bases and J by 3 bases, with 3 bases of the junction left unmatched. The data were obtained in a study of T cell changes during pregnancy in multiple sclerosis. The clonotype was recovered from a female donor with multiple sclerosis, enrolled in a pregnancy study. The V gene is TRBV6-6, the J gene TRBJ2-7, with 7 nucleotides matching TRBD1. Sequenced here: peripheral blood, sampled before pregnancy. CDR3 DNA: TGTGCCAGCACGGGACAGAACTACGAGCAGTACTTC. It is translated as CASTGQNYEQYF.